Shown below are 12 T cell receptor beta chains from a single sample sequenced in a study of blood T cell repertoires in COVID-19. TCRdb's copy holds only in-frame clones and misses some; the assay was immunoSEQ multiplex PCR. The repertoire holds a few hundred thousand clones, roughly 80% seen once, with about 4.5% in the top ten. The sequenced sample consisted of peripheral blood. All receptors come from a man between 60 and 75 years old who had recovered from COVID-19.

The rearrangement links TRBV7-8 to TRBJ2-1, with 8 nucleotides matching TRBD2. This CDR3 contains 15 residues. Germline CDR1 SGHVS, CDR2 FQNEAQ. V trimming: 5 bases; J trimming: 2 bases; junction bases outside the gene matches: 5. DNA for the CDR3: TGTGCCAGCAGCCGAGCGGGGGCCACCTACAATGAGCAGTTCTTC. Protein product: CASSRAGATYNEQFF.

The CDR3 region is CSASPQGVGSPLHF. The CDR3 DNA sequence: TGCAGTGCTAGTCCCCAGGGTGTGGGCTCACCCCTCCACTTT. The J gene is TRBJ1-6, the V gene TRBV20-1; D perhaps matches TRBD1 (5 bases). V lost 3 bases and J lost 10, with 16 bases in between. The CDR3 totals 14 residues. Germline CDR1 DFQATT, CDR2 SNEGSKA (reference sequence).

The sample holds a few counts of this clone. The gene calls are TRBV27 and TRBJ1-5; 8 bases are a match to TRBD1. J lost 5 bases, V lost 6 bases, and 3 bases had no gene match. The CDR3 length is 13 residues. CDR1 is MNHEY, CDR2 SMNVEV, per germline (reference sequence). CDR3 residues: CASRDRDHQPQHF. Here the CDR3 DNA reads TGTGCCAGCAGGGACAGGGACCATCAGCCCCAGCATTTT.

On this clone: Given a much more abundant clone one base away, this may be a read error. The same CDR3 can be traced to other DNA sequences in this sample. This chain joins TRBV3-1 (or the pseudogene TRBV3-2) and TRBJ2-5; D may be TRBD2 (5 bases). V lost 1 base to trimming and J lost 4 bases, with 10 bases between them. The CDR3 extends over 14 amino acids. Per germline, CDR1 LGHDT and CDR2 YNNKEL (reference sequence). This CDR3 reads CASSQATSGETQYF. CDR3 nucleotides: TGTGCCAGCAGCCAAGCTACTAGTGGAGAGACCCAGTACTTC.

This clone showed up just once. This chain uses TRBV10-2 with TRBJ2-1; 14 positions agree with TRBD2. This CDR3 has 17 residues. With 0 bases clipped from V and 7 bases from J, the junction kept 5 bases outside the gene matches. Germline CDR1 WSHSY, CDR2 SAAADI. The CDR3 region has the DNA TGCGCCAGCAGTGAGTCCGGGACTAGCGGGAGACAGAATGAGCAGTTCTTC. Its protein product is CASSESGTSGRQNEQFF.

The rearrangement joins TRBV9 to TRBJ2-7, with 10 bases fitting TRBD1. The CDR3 has 15 amino acids. Germline CDR1 and CDR2: SGDLS and YYNGEE. With 0 bases clipped from V and 5 bases from J, the junction kept 5 bases outside the gene matches. Written as DNA, the CDR3 is TGTGCCAGCAGCGTAGCTACGGGACAGGGGAACGAGCAGTACTTC. Its protein is CASSVATGQGNEQYF. Drawing the rest from reference TRBV9 and TRBJ2-7, the complete variable domain is DSGVTQTPKHLITATGQRVTLRCSPRSGDLSVYWYQQSLDQGLQFLIQYYNGEERAKGNILERFSAQQFPDLHSELNLSSLELGDSALYFCASSVATGQGNEQYFGPGTRLTVT.

This chain connects TRBV6-1 to TRBJ1-1; the D gene is possibly TRBD1 (6 bases). The V gene's germline CDR1 is MNHNS and CDR2 SASEGT. V dropped 3 bases and J dropped 3 bases, with 11 bases sitting between them. The CDR3 contains 14 residues. For the CDR3, the DNA is TGTGCCAGCAGTGACCCACAGGGTCACACTGAAGCTTTCTTT. It codes for CASSDPQGHTEAFF.

The V call is TRBV15, the J call TRBJ2-4; possible D gene TRBD2, 6 bases. CDR1 and CDR2 from the germline V gene are LNHNV and YYDKDF (reference sequence). This CDR3 comprises 14 residues. Trimming removed 8 bases from V and 3 bases from J, with 14 bases in between. CDR3 DNA: TGTGCCACCGGGCGGGGTCTAAGCAAAAACATTCAGTACTTC. This codes for CATGRGLSKNIQYF.

The genes are TRBV18 and TRBJ1-2, with D perhaps matching TRBD1 (6 bases). From germline, CDR1 is KGHSH and CDR2 LQKENI. The length of the CDR3 is 15 residues. V was pared by 6 bases and J by 0 bases, with 14 bases between. The CDR3 bases are TGTGCCAGCTCGTACGGAACAGGGACTAACTATGGCTACACCTTC. Translating it yields CASSYGTGTNYGYTF.

V gene TRBV11-2 combines with J gene TRBJ2-5; 9 nucleotides match TRBD1. Looked up from germline, CDR1 is SGHAT and CDR2 is FQNNGV. The CDR3 covers 17 residues. After removal of 1 base from V and 2 bases from J, the junction contained 8 bases not matched to a gene. The CDR3, as DNA: TGTGCCAGCAGCTTAGGGGCAACCGGGACAGGGCAAGAGACCCAGTACTTC. Translated: CASSLGATGTGQETQYF.

This chain joins TRBV5-6 and TRBJ1-1; D is ambiguous. V was cut by 4 bases and J by 0 bases, with 13 bases left in between. Looked up from germline, CDR1 is SGHDT and CDR2 is YYEEEE. The CDR3 has 15 amino acids. The CDR3 DNA reads as TGTGCCAGCAGCGTCTATACAGATATGAACACTGAAGCTTTCTTT. Amino acids: CASSVYTDMNTEAFF.

This clone has only one observation. The chain employs TRBV18 and TRBJ2-4; 8 bases align to TRBD1. V shed 3 bases and J 8 bases; nucleotides not matched to a gene: 9. This CDR3 spans 15 amino acids. CDR1 and CDR2 from the germline V gene are KGHSH and LQKENI. Here the CDR3 reads CASSPRQDRADIQYF. The DNA of the CDR3 is TGTGCCAGCTCACCCCGACAGGACAGGGCTGACATTCAGTACTTC.